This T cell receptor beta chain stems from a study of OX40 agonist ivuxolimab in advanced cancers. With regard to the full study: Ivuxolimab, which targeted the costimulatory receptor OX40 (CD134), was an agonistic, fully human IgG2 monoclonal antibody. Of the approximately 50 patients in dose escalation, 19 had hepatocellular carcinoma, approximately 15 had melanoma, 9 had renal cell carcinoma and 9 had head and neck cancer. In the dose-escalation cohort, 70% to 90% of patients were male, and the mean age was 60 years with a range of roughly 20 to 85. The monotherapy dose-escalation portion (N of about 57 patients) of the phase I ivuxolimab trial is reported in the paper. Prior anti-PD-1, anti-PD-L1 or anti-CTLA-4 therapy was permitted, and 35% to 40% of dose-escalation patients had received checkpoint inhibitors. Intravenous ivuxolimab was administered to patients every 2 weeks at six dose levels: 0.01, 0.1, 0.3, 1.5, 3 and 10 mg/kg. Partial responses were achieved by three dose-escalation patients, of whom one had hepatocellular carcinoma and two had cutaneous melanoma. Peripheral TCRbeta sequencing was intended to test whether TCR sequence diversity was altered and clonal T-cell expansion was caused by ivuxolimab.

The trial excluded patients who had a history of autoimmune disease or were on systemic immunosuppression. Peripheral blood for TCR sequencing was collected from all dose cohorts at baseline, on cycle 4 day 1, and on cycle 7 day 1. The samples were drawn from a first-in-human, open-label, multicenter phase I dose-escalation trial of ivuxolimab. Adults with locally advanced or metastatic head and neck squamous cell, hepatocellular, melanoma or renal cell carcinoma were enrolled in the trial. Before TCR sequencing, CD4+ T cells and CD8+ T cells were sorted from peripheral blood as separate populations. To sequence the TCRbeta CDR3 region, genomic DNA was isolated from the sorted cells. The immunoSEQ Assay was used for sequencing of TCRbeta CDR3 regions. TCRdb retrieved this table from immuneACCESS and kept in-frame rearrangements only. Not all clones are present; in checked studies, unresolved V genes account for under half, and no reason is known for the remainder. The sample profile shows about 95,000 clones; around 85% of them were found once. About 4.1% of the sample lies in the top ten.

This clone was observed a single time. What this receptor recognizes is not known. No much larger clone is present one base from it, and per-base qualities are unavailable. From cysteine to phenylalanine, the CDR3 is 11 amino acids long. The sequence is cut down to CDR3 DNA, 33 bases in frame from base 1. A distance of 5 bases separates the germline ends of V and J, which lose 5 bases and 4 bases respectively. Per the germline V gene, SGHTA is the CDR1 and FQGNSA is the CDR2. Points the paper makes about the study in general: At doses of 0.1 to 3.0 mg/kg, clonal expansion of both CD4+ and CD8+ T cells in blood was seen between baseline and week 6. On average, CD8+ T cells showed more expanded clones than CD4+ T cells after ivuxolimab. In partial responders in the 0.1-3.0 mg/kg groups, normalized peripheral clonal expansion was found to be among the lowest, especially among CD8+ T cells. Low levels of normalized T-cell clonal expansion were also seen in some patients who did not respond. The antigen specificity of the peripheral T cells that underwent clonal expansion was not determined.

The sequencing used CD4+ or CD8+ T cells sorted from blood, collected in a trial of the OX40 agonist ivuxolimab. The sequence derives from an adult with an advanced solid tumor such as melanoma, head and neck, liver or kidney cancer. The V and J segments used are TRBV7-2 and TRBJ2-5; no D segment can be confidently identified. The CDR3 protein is CASSTAETQYF. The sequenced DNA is TGTGCCAGCAGCACTGCAGAGACCCAGTACTTC.